Each of the 21 T cell receptor beta chains below was sequenced from the same sample in a study of T cell responses to AZD1222 COVID-19 vaccine. Some clones are missing from TCRdb's copy, which holds only in-frame ones; the method was immunoSEQ multiplex PCR. The sample includes some 200,000 clones, approximately 92% of them seen just once. The specimen was peripheral blood, collected 28 days after the second dose of the MenACWY control vaccine. The receptor set was obtained from an adult who received the MenACWY meningococcal vaccine as a control.

This rearrangement joins TRBV18 to TRBJ2-1; the D gene is possibly TRBD2 (6 bases). V gave up 2 bases and J gave up 9 bases, with 17 bases separating them. Germline values: CDR1 KGHSH, CDR2 LQKENI. The CDR3 contains 15 residues. CDR3: CASSPNGGNSGEQFF. Written as DNA, the CDR3 is TGTGCCAGCTCACCAAACGGGGGTAATAGTGGTGAGCAGTTCTTC.

The chain employs TRBV27 and TRBJ1-2; TRBD1 matches 7 bases. V lost 0 bases, J lost 2 bases, and 15 bases stayed unmatched. CDR1 and CDR2 from the germline V gene are MNHEY and SMNVEV (reference sequence). CDR3 length equals 19 residues. Written as DNA, the CDR3 is TGTGCCAGCAGTTTATCGGGTTTCTTGCGGGACAGAAGAAACTATGGCTACACCTTC. The encoded protein is CASSLSGFLRDRRNYGYTF.

The chain employs TRBV29-1 and TRBJ2-3; D not certain. This CDR3 comprises 14 residues. The germline V gene has CDR1 SQVTM and CDR2 ANQGSEA. V lost 7 bases to trimming and J lost 1 base, with 15 bases between them. CDR3 nucleotide sequence: TGCAGCGCAATAACCCGAGGAGGCACAGATACGCAGTATTTT. This translates into CSAITRGGTDTQYF.

The rearrangement uses TRBV24-1 and TRBJ2-2; D is unresolved. The CDR3 has 16 residues. Germline loops: CDR1 KGHDR, CDR2 SFDVKD. Between the trimmed V and J ends, which lost 1 base and 1 base, there was a span of 9 bases. CDR3 coding DNA: TGTGCCACCAGTGATTTTAGCTTTGGGAACACCGGGGAGCTGTTTTTT. It translates to CATSDFSFGNTGELFF.

This sequence joins TRBV3-1 (or the pseudogene TRBV3-2) and TRBJ2-7, with 9 positions matching TRBD2. There are 14 residues in the CDR3. Unmatched junction bases numbered 3, after V lost 4 bases and J lost 2 bases. CDR1 is LGHDT and CDR2 is YNNKEL in the germline V gene (reference sequence). The CDR3 DNA reads as TGTGCCAGCAGCCGCGGGAGGGGGCCCTACGAGCAGTACTTC. As protein: CASSRGRGPYEQYF.

V is TRBV2 and J is TRBJ2-3; weak D call: TRBD2 (6 bases). The CDR3 runs to 13 residues. Germline V gene data show CDR1 as SNHLY and CDR2 as FYNNEI. Trimming cost V 5 bases and J 10 bases, with 16 bases left between them. This chain's CDR3 is CASSPDVGGSQYF. The DNA for the CDR3 is TGTGCCAGCAGTCCTGATGTGGGAGGATCGCAGTATTTT.

V usage is TRBV5-8 and J usage is TRBJ2-6; D is ambiguous. Germline lookup yields CDR1 SGHTS and CDR2 YDEGEE. With 0 bases removed from V and 4 bases from J, the gap between germline ends came to 8 bases. The CDR3 length is 15 residues. CDR3 protein: CASSLVVTGANVLTF. CDR3 in DNA: TGTGCCAGCAGCTTGGTTGTCACAGGGGCCAACGTCCTGACTTTC.

The sample holds a few counts of this clone. V and J are TRBV30 and TRBJ1-2; no clear D. V was pared by 7 bases and J by 8 bases, with 8 bases between. The CDR3 length is 9 residues. Germline CDR1 reads GTSNPN; CDR2 reads SVGIG (reference sequence). The DNA of the CDR3 is TGTGCCTCCACCCCAGGCTACACCTTC. It translates to CASTPGYTF.

The chain employs TRBV18 and TRBJ1-4, with 8 bases identical to TRBD1. CDR3 length: 16 residues. V was clipped by 3 bases and J by 5 bases; unmatched bases: 8. Germline V CDR1 and CDR2: KGHSH, LQKENI. The CDR3 protein is CASSPVTTGENEKLFF. CDR3 DNA: TGTGCCAGCTCACCTGTTACGACAGGGGAGAATGAAAAACTGTTTTTT.

The chain couples TRBV29-1 to TRBJ1-1, with TRBD1 as a possible D gene (6 bases). This CDR3 contains 11 residues. The V gene lost 7 bases and the J gene lost 6 bases, with 12 bases spanning the gap. Germline-derived CDR1 and CDR2 are SQVTM and ANQGSEA. This chain's CDR3 is CSGGGAAEAFF. CDR3 DNA: TGCAGCGGTGGGGGCGCCGCTGAAGCTTTCTTT.

The chain links TRBV7-6 to TRBJ1-1; D ambiguous. CDR1 is SGHVS, CDR2 FNYEAQ, per germline. V dropped 5 bases and J dropped 2 bases, with 12 bases sitting between them. This CDR3 comprises 14 residues. As DNA, the CDR3 is TGTGCCAGCAGCCCATACACGGGAAACACTGAAGCTTTCTTT. Translated, it gives CASSPYTGNTEAFF.

The chain joins TRBV30 to TRBJ1-5; the match to TRBD1 covers 7 bases. The trim removed 1 base at V and 6 bases at J, leaving 9 bases unmatched. Germline assignment: CDR1 GTSNPN and CDR2 SVGIG (reference sequence). This CDR3 contains 15 residues. The CDR3 DNA reads TGTGCCTGGAGTGACCGCCGACAGGGCGGTCAGCCCCAGCATTTT. This codes for CAWSDRRQGGQPQHF.

The chain is built from TRBV9 and TRBJ2-2; the D is unclear. V dropped 0 bases and J dropped 1 base, with 1 base sitting between them. The CDR3 has 13 amino acids. The V gene's germline CDR1 is SGDLS and CDR2 YYNGEE. As DNA, the CDR3 is TGTGCCAGCAGCGTAGGGAACACCGGGGAGCTGTTTTTT. Translating gives CASSVGNTGELFF.

The chain uses TRBV13 and TRBJ1-5, with 9 bases lining up with TRBD1. CDR1 is PRHDT and CDR2 is FYEKMQ in the germline V gene (reference sequence). The CDR3 is 14 amino acids. V shed 4 bases, J shed 6 bases, and the junction held 4 bases outside the gene matches. The CDR3 protein is CASSSGQGGQPQHF. Written as DNA, the CDR3 is TGTGCCAGCAGCTCGGGACAGGGAGGTCAGCCCCAGCATTTT.

CDR3 in amino acids: CASSPAGYYGYTF. CDR3 coding DNA: TGTGCCAGCAGCCCCGCAGGCTACTATGGCTACACCTTC. This chain uses TRBV4-2 with TRBJ1-2; the D is unclear. In germline, CDR1 is LGHNA, CDR2 YNFKEQ. The CDR3 runs 13 residues. V was trimmed by 4 bases and J by 3 bases, leaving 9 bases between them.

The chain recombines TRBV19 with TRBJ2-1; 9 nucleotides align to TRBD2. This CDR3 is built from 16 residues. V lost 6 bases and J lost 4; bases outside the gene matches: 10. Per germline, CDR1 LNHDA and CDR2 SQIVND (reference sequence). The DNA of the CDR3 is TGTGCCAGTAGCACCGTAGCGGGAGAGCCTTACAATGAGCAGTTCTTC. Translating gives CASSTVAGEPYNEQFF.

The chain combines TRBV5-5 with TRBJ2-1; D gene ambiguous. The CDR3 has 15 amino acids. Germline CDR1 SGHKS, CDR2 YYEKEE (reference sequence). With 0 bases removed from V and 0 bases from J, the gap between germline ends came to 7 bases. The CDR3 spells CASSLGHSSYNEQFF. CDR3 sequence (DNA): TGTGCCAGCAGCTTGGGCCACTCCTCCTACAATGAGCAGTTCTTC.

This chain links TRBV7-9 with TRBJ2-5; D call uncertain. The CDR3 spans 10 residues. Per germline, CDR1 SEHNR and CDR2 FQNEAQ (reference sequence). V shed 8 bases and J shed 1 base, with 2 bases lying between them. The CDR3 coding sequence is TGTGCCAGCGGCCAAGAGACCCAGTACTTC. Its protein product is CASGQETQYF.

V gene TRBV25-1 combines with J gene TRBJ1-2; D possibly corresponds to TRBD1 (6 bases). CDR3 length: 15 amino acids. V lost 2 bases to trimming and J lost 4 bases, with 14 bases between them. CDR1 is MGHDK, CDR2 SYGVNS, per germline. CDR3 sequence (DNA): TGTGCCAGCAGTGAAGGACAGATGGGGGTCTATGGCTACACCTTC. Amino acid sequence: CASSEGQMGVYGYTF.

This clone was picked up one time. The genes are TRBV28 and TRBJ2-6; 13 bases match TRBD2. The ends lost 3 bases at V and 0 bases at J; junction bases unmatched: 8. Looked up from germline, CDR1 is MDHEN and CDR2 is SYDVKM. The length of the CDR3 is 20 residues. The CDR3 here is CASSLGLAGKGNSGANVLTF. The CDR3 DNA reads TGTGCCAGCAGTTTGGGACTAGCGGGAAAAGGCAACTCTGGGGCCAACGTCCTGACTTTC. The variable domain in full, with the rest retrieved from reference TRBV28 and TRBJ2-6, is DVKVTQSSRYLVKRTGEKVFLECVQDMDHENMFWYRQDPGLGLRLIYFSYDVKMKEKGDIPEGYSVSREKKERFSLILESASTNQTSMYLCASSLGLAGKGNSGANVLTFGAGSRLTVL.

The chain is built from TRBV5-1 and TRBJ1-4, with 7 bases fitting TRBD1. Germline CDR1 and CDR2: SGHRS and YFSETQ. This CDR3 contains 14 residues. V shed 2 bases, J shed 8 bases, and the junction held 6 bases outside the gene matches. Here the CDR3 reads CASSLGGSGEKLFF. In DNA, the CDR3 is TGCGCCAGCAGCTTAGGGGGCTCAGGGGAAAAACTGTTTTTT.